The 30 T cell receptor beta chains below were found in one sample sequenced in a study of memory CD8 T cells in hepatitis C reinfection. Clones were read by immunoSEQ multiplex PCR, and TCRdb kept only the in-frame ones, dropping some. The table shows approximately 52,000 clones, with around 92% occurring only once. The time point is: pre-reinfection, 55 to 20 weeks before reinfection detection. No in vitro expansion preceded TCR sequencing of the sorted cells. The specimen was naive CD8+ T cells sorted from blood. Receptors were obtained from a man aged 18 to 29 with hepatitis C virus infection.

This chain connects TRBV7-9 to TRBJ2-7; D perhaps matches TRBD2 (5 bases). Trimming cost V 4 bases and J 3 bases, with 13 bases left between them. CDR3 length equals 14 residues. Germline CDR1 and CDR2: SEHNR and FQNEAQ (reference sequence). CDR3 nucleotide sequence: TGTGCCAGCAGCTCGGACTTGACTCTCTACGAGCAGTACTTC. Protein: CASSSDLTLYEQYF.

The CDR3 loop reads CASSYSGGVGDEQFF. In DNA, the CDR3 is TGTGCCAGCAGTTACTCGGGAGGGGTAGGGGATGAGCAGTTCTTC. This rearrangement joins TRBV6-5 to TRBJ2-1, with 7 bases aligning to TRBD2. CDR1 is MNHEY and CDR2 is SVGAGI in the germline V gene. The CDR3 loop spans 15 amino acids. The V gene end was trimmed by 0 bases and the J gene end by 8 bases; junction bases not matched to a gene: 7.

This clone has only one observation. The chain joins TRBV7-9 to TRBJ1-1; unclear D gene. The CDR3 runs to 13 residues. V lost 11 bases and J lost 1, with 14 bases in between. CDR1 is SEHNR, CDR2 FQNEAQ, per germline (reference sequence). The CDR3 nucleotides read TGTGCCGGAACCGGGGAAAAGAACACTGAAGCTTTCTTT. Translated: CAGTGEKNTEAFF.

V is TRBV7-9 and J is TRBJ2-2; the match to TRBD2 covers 12 bases. CDR3 length: 18 residues. The junction had 10 bases not matched to a gene; V was cut back by 4 bases and J by 4 bases. CDR1 is SEHNR and CDR2 is FQNEAQ in the germline V gene (reference sequence). The CDR3 is CASSWGRLAGVGTGELFF. As DNA, the CDR3 is TGTGCCAGCAGCTGGGGGAGACTAGCGGGGGTCGGCACCGGGGAGCTGTTTTTT.

This clone was counted once. In nucleotides, the CDR3 is TGTGCCAGCAGTCGCGACAGCTCCTACGAGCAGTACTTC. This encodes CASSRDSSYEQYF. The V gene is TRBV27, the J gene TRBJ2-7; a possible D gene is TRBD1 (5 bases). The CDR3 consists of 13 residues. V was trimmed by 5 bases and J by 0 bases, leaving 8 bases between them. CDR1 MNHEY and CDR2 SMNVEV come from the germline V gene (reference sequence).

Only one count was recorded for this clone. The J gene is TRBJ1-4, the V gene TRBV7-9, with D maybe TRBD1 (5 bases). With 1 base removed from V and 0 bases from J, the gap between germline ends came to 12 bases. CDR1 and CDR2 from the germline V gene are SEHNR and FQNEAQ (reference sequence). CDR3 length equals 17 residues. This CDR3 is CASSLGGLGTTNEKLFF. In nucleotides, the CDR3 is TGTGCCAGCAGCTTAGGGGGACTCGGAACAACTAATGAAAAACTGTTTTTT.

Concerning this clone: A read error may produce the germline difference seen at one junction end. The chain combines TRBV9 with TRBJ2-1; D is possibly TRBD2 (7 bases). Looked up from germline, CDR1 is SGDLS and CDR2 is YYNGEE. This CDR3 has 15 residues. The CDR3 region is CVSSVEGGGPDEQFF. CDR3 nucleotides: TGTGTCAGCAGCGTAGAAGGGGGAGGGCCAGATGAGCAGTTCTTC.

The chain links TRBV7-9 to TRBJ2-7, with D possibly TRBD1 on 6 matching bases. Germline V CDR1 and CDR2: SEHNR, FQNEAQ (reference sequence). Trimming left V 5 bases short and J 3 bases short, with 11 bases between. The CDR3 consists of 13 residues. The chain's CDR3 is CASSPRTDYEQYV. CDR3 nucleotide sequence: TGTGCCAGCAGCCCCCGGACAGACTACGAGCAGTACGTC.

This sequence joins TRBV5-6 and TRBJ2-1, with TRBD2 identical over 12 bases. The CDR3 consists of 15 residues. From germline, CDR1 is SGHDT and CDR2 YYEEEE. V trimming: 4 bases; J trimming: 10 bases; junction bases outside the gene matches: 9. CDR3 protein: CASSLRLAGADEQFF. In nucleotides, the CDR3 is TGTGCCAGCAGCCTCAGACTAGCGGGAGCTGACGAGCAGTTCTTC.

This chain connects TRBV7-9 to TRBJ1-2; D gene uncertain. Between the trimmed V and J ends, which lost 0 bases and 1 base, there was a span of 6 bases. CDR3 length equals 14 residues. The germline CDR1 and CDR2 sequences are SEHNR and FQNEAQ (reference sequence). For the CDR3, the DNA is TGTGCCAGCAGCTTAGCGGCAGATAACTATGGCTACACCTTC. This gives the protein CASSLAADNYGYTF.

The V and J genes are TRBV4-1 and TRBJ2-7, with D perhaps matching TRBD1 (6 bases). Germline lookup yields CDR1 MGHRA and CDR2 YSYEKL. V was cut by 2 bases and J by 5 bases, with 13 bases left in between. CDR3 size: 14 residues. CDR3 residues: CASSQSRGIHEQYF. CDR3 DNA: TGCGCCAGCAGCCAATCCAGGGGAATCCACGAGCAGTACTTC.

V is TRBV29-1 and J is TRBJ2-5, with TRBD2 as a possible D gene (5 bases). V lost 3 bases to trimming and J lost 5 bases, with 13 bases between them. The germline V gene encodes CDR1 SQVTM and CDR2 ANQGSEA. The CDR3 sequence is 13 residues long. The CDR3 region is CSVDVGVRETQYF. The CDR3 nucleotides read TGCAGCGTTGACGTCGGGGTCAGGGAGACCCAGTACTTC.

This chain joins TRBV14 and TRBJ2-5; 9 bases agree with TRBD2. The CDR3 is 16 amino acids. Per germline, CDR1 SGHDN and CDR2 FVKESK. V was pared by 4 bases and J by 1 base, with 7 bases of the junction left unmatched. In nucleotides, the CDR3 is TGTGCCAGCAGCCCCCGACTAGCGGCCCTCCAAGAGACCCAGTACTTC. Its translation is CASSPRLAALQETQYF.

The gene calls are TRBV5-1 and TRBJ2-7; TRBD2 matches at 11 bases. Germline CDR1 and CDR2: SGHRS and YFSETQ. Unmatched junction bases numbered 9, after V lost 0 bases and J lost 4 bases. This CDR3 is 17 amino acids long. CDR3 residues: CASSLGSSGRGRYEQYF. The CDR3 nucleotides are TGCGCCAGCAGCTTGGGGAGTAGCGGGAGGGGTCGTTACGAGCAGTACTTC.

This clone was found a few times. The gene calls are TRBV2 and TRBJ1-3; no clear D gene. From germline, CDR1 is SNHLY and CDR2 FYNNEI. Trimming removed 1 base at V and 2 bases at J, with 12 bases between. The CDR3 is 16 amino acids. CDR3 nucleotide sequence: TGTGCCAGCAGTGAAGAAGGCGGGGTAACTGGAAACACCATATATTTT. Its translation: CASSEEGGVTGNTIYF.

The sample holds a few counts of this clone. The CDR3 bases are TGTGCCAGCAGTTATTACCGGGGGGCCGGCACAGATACGCAGTATTTT. Its translation: CASSYYRGAGTDTQYF. J is TRBJ2-3 and V is TRBV6-5, with a weak D call TRBD2 (7 bases). Germline CDR1 and CDR2: MNHEY and SVGAGI. Deletions cut 3 bases from V and 1 base from J, with 14 bases between. This CDR3 spans 16 amino acids.

This chain connects TRBV4-1 to TRBJ2-2, with TRBD2 identical over 12 bases. The germline CDR1 and CDR2 sequences are MGHRA and YSYEKL. CDR3 length: 18 amino acids. J gave up 9 bases and V 0 bases, and 11 bases lay outside the gene matches. CDR3 region: CASSQEQTSGRILWELFF. Here the CDR3 DNA reads TGCGCCAGCAGCCAAGAACAAACTAGCGGGAGGATCCTCTGGGAGCTGTTTTTT.

The genes are TRBV14 and TRBJ1-2, with 9 nucleotides matching TRBD1. Losses at the gene ends were 2 bases for V and 0 bases for J; bases not matched to a gene: 10. CDR3 length: 18 amino acids. In germline, CDR1 is SGHDN, CDR2 FVKESK. CDR3 sequence (DNA): TGTGCCAGCAGCCAATACCCGGGACAGGGCTCAGCTAACTATGGCTACACCTTC. It is translated as CASSQYPGQGSANYGYTF.

The V call is TRBV10-1, the J call TRBJ2-1; tentative D call: TRBD2 (5 bases). The CDR3 contains 15 residues. The germline gives CDR1 WNHNN, CDR2 SYGVQD (reference sequence). Trimming stripped 3 bases from V and 1 base from J, with 10 bases between. CDR3 protein: CASSEREGSYNEQFF. DNA of the CDR3: TGCGCCAGCAGTGAAAGAGAGGGTTCCTACAATGAGCAGTTCTTC.

The chain employs TRBV7-9 and TRBJ2-1, with D perhaps matching TRBD2 (6 bases). In germline, CDR1 is SEHNR, CDR2 FQNEAQ (reference sequence). The CDR3 is made up of 16 amino acids. V lost 5 bases and J lost 0, with 14 bases in between. As DNA, the CDR3 is TGTGCCAGCAGCACCCGGGACTCTCACTCCTACAATGAGCAGTTCTTC. It translates to CASSTRDSHSYNEQFF.

V is TRBV19 and J is TRBJ1-2, with a tentative D call TRBD1 (5 bases). The CDR3 is 13 amino acids. V gave up 8 bases and J gave up 3 bases, with 13 bases separating them. The germline V gene encodes CDR1 LNHDA and CDR2 SQIVND (reference sequence). The CDR3 DNA is TGTGCCAGTTACGGGGGTGGAGACTATGGCTACACCTTC. Its protein is CASYGGGDYGYTF.

The chain joins TRBV5-1 to TRBJ2-7, with a tentative D call TRBD1 (6 bases). The CDR3 is 13 amino acids. Trimming removed 4 bases from V and 3 bases from J, with 11 bases in between. Germline CDR1 is SGHRS and CDR2 is YFSETQ. CDR3 amino acids: CASSAGTNYEQYF. In DNA form, the CDR3 reads TGCGCCAGCAGCGCCGGGACAAACTACGAGCAGTACTTC.

The rearrangement joins TRBV28 to TRBJ2-5; 8 bases fit TRBD1. The DNA matches TRBJ2-7 better at its end, which makes the J call doubtful. The CDR3 runs to 13 residues. CDR1 MDHEN and CDR2 SYDVKM come from the germline V gene. The CDR3 nucleotides are TGTGCCAGCAGTTTGAGACAGGGGTACGAGCAGTACTTC. Translating it yields CASSLRQGYEQYF.

CDR3 sequence (DNA): TGTGCCAGCAGTCCTGGACAGTACAATCAGCCCCAGCATTTT. It is translated as CASSPGQYNQPQHF. The chain has TRBV27 and TRBJ1-5; possibly TRBD1 for D (6 bases). CDR1 is MNHEY and CDR2 is SMNVEV in the germline V gene (reference sequence). This CDR3 has 14 residues. V dropped 5 bases and J dropped 3 bases, with 11 bases sitting between them.

The chain uses TRBV28 and TRBJ1-3; 7 bases match TRBD1. With 7 bases clipped from V and 4 bases from J, the junction kept 7 bases outside the gene matches. Per the germline V gene, CDR1 is MDHEN and CDR2 is SYDVKM. CDR3 length: 14 amino acids. Here the CDR3 DNA reads TGTGCCAGCATCGACAGGGAGGACGGAAACACCATATATTTT. Translation: CASIDREDGNTIYF.

V usage is TRBV27 and J usage is TRBJ2-7; TRBD2 agrees at 7 bases. In germline, CDR1 is MNHEY, CDR2 SMNVEV (reference sequence). The CDR3 totals 15 residues. Unmatched junction bases numbered 10, after V lost 6 bases and J lost 2 bases. The CDR3 DNA reads as TGTGCCAGCAGAACTCTCGCGGGGGATACCTACGAGCAGTACTTC. It translates to CASRTLAGDTYEQYF.

This clone has only one observation. The chain recombines TRBV28 with TRBJ2-3; 9 bases agree with TRBD2. V lost 4 bases to trimming and J lost 2 bases; unmatched junction nucleotides: 7. The CDR3 is 16 amino acids. In germline, CDR1 is MDHEN, CDR2 SYDVKM. The CDR3 nucleotides are TGTGCCAGCAGTTCCCCCGGACTAGCGACCACAGATACGCAGTATTTT. It yields the protein CASSSPGLATTDTQYF.

A single count supports this clone. This chain uses TRBV7-9 with TRBJ2-2, with 14 bases identical to TRBD2. V was clipped by 5 bases and J by 9 bases; unmatched bases: 5. The CDR3 runs to 15 residues. Germline V CDR1 and CDR2: SEHNR, FQNEAQ (reference sequence). The CDR3 is CASSSGLAGGWELFF. The CDR3 DNA is TGTGCCAGCAGCAGCGGACTAGCGGGAGGTTGGGAGCTGTTTTTT.

V and J are TRBV19 and TRBJ1-1, with D possibly matching TRBD1 (5 bases). CDR1 and CDR2 from the germline V gene are LNHDA and SQIVND (reference sequence). The CDR3 runs 14 residues. With 1 base removed from V and 3 bases from J, the gap between germline ends came to 9 bases. The DNA of the CDR3 is TGTGCCAGTAGTATAGGCGGGGGGGACACTGAAGCTTTCTTT. It is translated as CASSIGGGDTEAFF.

This clone was seen a few times. The chain joins TRBV2 to TRBJ1-1; 7 nucleotides match TRBD1. The ends lost 7 bases at V and 0 bases at J; junction bases unmatched: 8. CDR1 and CDR2 (germline): SNHLY, FYNNEI. This CDR3 region has 15 residues. The CDR3 DNA is TGTGCCAGCAACCCAAACAGGGGAATGAACACTGAAGCTTTCTTT. Translation gives CASNPNRGMNTEAFF.